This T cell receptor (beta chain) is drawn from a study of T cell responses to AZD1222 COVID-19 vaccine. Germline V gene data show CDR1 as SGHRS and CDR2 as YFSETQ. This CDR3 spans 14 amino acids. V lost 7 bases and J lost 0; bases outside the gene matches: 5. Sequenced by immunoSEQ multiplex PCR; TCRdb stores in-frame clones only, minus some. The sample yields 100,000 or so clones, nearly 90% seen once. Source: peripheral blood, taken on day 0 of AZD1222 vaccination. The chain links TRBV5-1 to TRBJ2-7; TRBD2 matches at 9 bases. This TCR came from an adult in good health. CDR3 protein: CASQSGGNSYEQYF. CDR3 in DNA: TGCGCCAGCCAAAGCGGGGGGAACTCCTACGAGCAGTACTTC.